These T cell receptor beta chains were read from a single sample in a study of blood T cells in healthy people across ages. TCRdb ran MiXCR on the 5' RACE reads and lists one entry per CDR3 protein. The sample holds 550,000 to 650,000 distinct CDR3 sequences; about 30% are singletons and the top ten take 15% to 18%. The sample comprised blood. These TCRs come from a woman older than 75 in good health. Each CDR3 is given with its conserved first and last residue. The order of the fields is V gene, clone size, D gene, J gene, CDR3 DNA, CDR3 protein. A D gene is named only where the DNA matches it firmly. Not all rows give a size; the values are once, few, many and, for expanded clones, a class.

V gene: TRBV5-1
clone size: -
D gene: TRBD2
J gene: TRBJ2-2
CDR3 DNA: TGCGCCAGCAGCCCCGAGCGGGGGTCTCACACCGGGGAGCTGTTTTTT
CDR3 protein: CASSPERGSHTGELFF

V gene: TRBV5-1
clone size: many
D gene: TRBD2
J gene: TRBJ2-5
CDR3 DNA: TGCGCCAGCAGCTTACTAGCGGGGGGACTCCAAGAGACCCAGTACTTC
CDR3 protein: CASSLLAGGLQETQYF

V gene: TRBV18
clone size: -
D gene: -
J gene: TRBJ1-3
CDR3 DNA: TGTGCCAGCTCACCACCTCCCGGAAACACCATATATTTT
CDR3 protein: CASSPPPGNTIYF

V gene: TRBV2
clone size: many
D gene: -
J gene: TRBJ2-7
CDR3 DNA: TGTGCCAGCAGCACAACAGCGTTTGGGGAGCAGTACTTC
CDR3 protein: CASSTTAFGEQYF

V gene: TRBV29-1
clone size: many
D gene: -
J gene: TRBJ2-1
CDR3 DNA: TGCAGCGTTGGAAGGGGGCAGTTCTTC
CDR3 protein: CSVGRGQFF

V gene: TRBV28
clone size: few
D gene: -
J gene: TRBJ1-2
CDR3 DNA: TGTGCCAGCAGTTACGATAGGGTAGCTGGCTACACCTTC
CDR3 protein: CASSYDRVAGYTF

V gene: TRBV9
clone size: many
D gene: -
J gene: TRBJ2-1
CDR3 DNA: TGTGCCAGCAGCGACTTAAGGGGGGGGGCCTTGGATGAGCAGTTCTTC
CDR3 protein: CASSDLRGGALDEQFF

V gene: TRBV7-2
clone size: -
D gene: -
J gene: TRBJ2-3
CDR3 DNA: TGTGCCAGCAGCTTAGACGGGGCCCGCACAGATACGCAGTATTTT
CDR3 protein: CASSLDGARTDTQYF

V gene: TRBV5-1
clone size: few
D gene: TRBD1
J gene: TRBJ1-4
CDR3 DNA: TGCGCCAGCAGCCCGGACAGGGCTGGAAGTGAAAAACTGTTTTTT
CDR3 protein: CASSPDRAGSEKLFF

V gene: TRBV5-1
clone size: -
D gene: -
J gene: TRBJ1-1
CDR3 DNA: TGCACCAGCAGCTTGGTTGGCAGGGAAGCTTTCTTT
CDR3 protein: CTSSLVGREAFF

V gene: TRBV6-1
clone size: -
D gene: TRBD2
J gene: TRBJ2-5
CDR3 DNA: TGTGCCAGCGGACTAGCGGGAGTGGTGGGTGAGAATGAGCAGTACTTC
CDR3 protein: CASGLAGVVGENEQYF

V gene: TRBV15
clone size: many
D gene: -
J gene: TRBJ2-5
CDR3 DNA: TGTGCCACCAGCAGAGCGGTCCTCCAAGAGACCCAGTACTTC
CDR3 protein: CATSRAVLQETQYF

V gene: TRBV5-1
clone size: -
D gene: -
J gene: TRBJ2-1
CDR3 DNA: TGCGCCAGCAGCCCCCACCCTGCGGTTGGAACGAGCTCCTACAATGATCAGTTCTTC
CDR3 protein: CASSPHPAVGTSSYNDQFF

V gene: TRBV18
clone size: once
D gene: -
J gene: TRBJ2-3
CDR3 DNA: TGTGCCACCTCACAAGGGCGCACAGATACGCAGTATTTT
CDR3 protein: CATSQGRTDTQYF

V gene: TRBV4-3
clone size: many
D gene: -
J gene: TRBJ2-7
CDR3 DNA: TGCGCCAGCAGCCAAGATTGGGGAGTAGGATCGGAAGAGCAGTACTTC
CDR3 protein: CASSQDWGVGSEEQYF

V gene: TRBV7-2
clone size: -
D gene: -
J gene: TRBJ1-1
CDR3 DNA: TGTGCCAGCAGCTTACCTGTTTTCGGGAACACTGAAGCTTTCTTT
CDR3 protein: CASSLPVFGNTEAFF

V gene: TRBV28
clone size: -
D gene: -
J gene: TRBJ2-5
CDR3 DNA: TGTGCCAGCAGTTTGGAGATTCCCCCCCAGTACTTC
CDR3 protein: CASSLEIPPQYF

V gene: TRBV20-1
clone size: few
D gene: -
J gene: TRBJ1-1
CDR3 DNA: TGCGGGGCTCACACATTCCAGAACACTGAAGCTTTCTTT
CDR3 protein: CGAHTFQNTEAFF

V gene: TRBV6-2/TRBV6-3
clone size: few
D gene: -
J gene: TRBJ2-1
CDR3 DNA: TGTGCCAGCAGCCGACCTACAAACTACAATGAGCAGTTCTTC
CDR3 protein: CASSRPTNYNEQFF

V gene: TRBV2
clone size: few
D gene: TRBD2
J gene: TRBJ2-1
CDR3 DNA: TGTGCCACCTTCGGCCCCGGGGGGGCCCACAATGAGCAGTTCTTC
CDR3 protein: CATFGPGGAHNEQFF

V gene: TRBV20-1
clone size: -
D gene: -
J gene: TRBJ1-5
CDR3 DNA: TGCAGTGCTAGAGATGTACGAAGCAATCAGCCCCAGCATTTT
CDR3 protein: CSARDVRSNQPQHF

V gene: TRBV20-1
clone size: -
D gene: TRBD1
J gene: TRBJ1-5
CDR3 DNA: TGCAGTGCTAGAGTCCGGACAGGGAGTGGCAATCAGCCCCAGCATTTT
CDR3 protein: CSARVRTGSGNQPQHF

V gene: TRBV20-1
clone size: -
D gene: -
J gene: TRBJ2-1
CDR3 DNA: TGCAGTGCCGAGGACTATCCCGAGCAGTTCTTC
CDR3 protein: CSAEDYPEQFF

V gene: TRBV20-1
clone size: many
D gene: -
J gene: TRBJ2-7
CDR3 DNA: TGCAGTGCTAGCGTGGGCCTTTCGACCTACGAGCAGTACTTC
CDR3 protein: CSASVGLSTYEQYF

V gene: TRBV30
clone size: few
D gene: -
J gene: TRBJ2-5
CDR3 DNA: TGTGCCTGGAGTCCCCGTATTGGGATGGAAGAGACCCAGTACTTC
CDR3 protein: CAWSPRIGMEETQYF

V gene: TRBV6-5
clone size: -
D gene: TRBD2
J gene: TRBJ2-3
CDR3 DNA: TGTGCCAGCAGTTACTCGATAGCGGGAACGTCTAGCACAGATACGCAGTATTTT
CDR3 protein: CASSYSIAGTSSTDTQYF

V gene: TRBV5-1
clone size: -
D gene: -
J gene: TRBJ2-2
CDR3 DNA: TGCGCCAGCAGCTTAGACCCAGGCCACACCGGGGAGCGGTTTTTT
CDR3 protein: CASSLDPGHTGERFF

V gene: TRBV7-2
clone size: many
D gene: -
J gene: TRBJ2-3
CDR3 DNA: TGTGCCAGCGCTTTGGGATTAGCAGATACGCAGTATTTT
CDR3 protein: CASALGLADTQYF

V gene: TRBV9
clone size: many
D gene: -
J gene: TRBJ1-5
CDR3 DNA: TGTGCCAGCAGCGTAGGAGATTATCAGCCCCAGCATTTT
CDR3 protein: CASSVGDYQPQHF

V gene: TRBV7-2
clone size: -
D gene: TRBD1
J gene: TRBJ1-2
CDR3 DNA: TGTGCCAGCAGCTGGGCCCCTCAGGGGGGAGGCTACACCTTC
CDR3 protein: CASSWAPQGGGYTF

V gene: TRBV29-1
clone size: many
D gene: TRBD1
J gene: TRBJ2-1
CDR3 DNA: TGCAGCGTTGTTACAGGGGTGGACTACAATGAGCAGTTCTTC
CDR3 protein: CSVVTGVDYNEQFF

V gene: TRBV29-1
clone size: many
D gene: TRBD1
J gene: TRBJ1-2
CDR3 DNA: TGCAGCGTTGAATTCACAGGGGGCGAGGGGAACTATGGCTACACCTTC
CDR3 protein: CSVEFTGGEGNYGYTF

V gene: TRBV11-2
clone size: few
D gene: -
J gene: TRBJ1-1
CDR3 DNA: TGTGCCAGCAGAGATACCGGGACAAGGAACACTGAAGCTTTCTTT
CDR3 protein: CASRDTGTRNTEAFF

V gene: TRBV30
clone size: -
D gene: -
J gene: TRBJ2-1
CDR3 DNA: TGTGCCTGGAGTGTAGACCGCCGGCCATACAATGAGCAGTTCTTC
CDR3 protein: CAWSVDRRPYNEQFF

V gene: TRBV20-1
clone size: many
D gene: TRBD1
J gene: TRBJ1-4
CDR3 DNA: TGCAGTGCTTCCCCTAGACAGGGTTTAAATGAAAAACTGTTTTTT
CDR3 protein: CSASPRQGLNEKLFF

V gene: TRBV7-2
clone size: once
D gene: -
J gene: TRBJ2-4
CDR3 DNA: TGTGCCAGCAGCCCGGGACGGGAAAACATTCAGTACTTC
CDR3 protein: CASSPGRENIQYF

V gene: TRBV7-9
clone size: -
D gene: TRBD2
J gene: TRBJ2-5
CDR3 DNA: TGTGCCAGCAGCTTCGGGACTAGCGGGGGCGGGTACAATGAGCAGTACTTC
CDR3 protein: CASSFGTSGGGYNEQYF

V gene: TRBV5-1
clone size: -
D gene: TRBD2
J gene: TRBJ2-5
CDR3 DNA: TGCGCCAGCAGCACCACTAGCGGGGAGCAAGAGACCCAGTACTTC
CDR3 protein: CASSTTSGEQETQYF

V gene: TRBV6-6
clone size: many
D gene: TRBD1
J gene: TRBJ2-7
CDR3 DNA: TGTGCCAGCACCCTCGGGACAGGGTTCTACGAGCAGTACTTC
CDR3 protein: CASTLGTGFYEQYF

V gene: TRBV12-3/TRBV12-4
clone size: many
D gene: TRBD1
J gene: TRBJ1-1
CDR3 DNA: TGTGCCAGCAGTTACAGGGGGCTCATGAACACTGAAGCTTTCTTT
CDR3 protein: CASSYRGLMNTEAFF

V gene: TRBV29-1
clone size: -
D gene: TRBD1
J gene: TRBJ1-1
CDR3 DNA: TGCAGCTTCTCAGGGGGAGCTATGAACACTGAAGCTTTCTTT
CDR3 protein: CSFSGGAMNTEAFF

V gene: TRBV20-1
clone size: many
D gene: TRBD2
J gene: TRBJ2-5
CDR3 DNA: TGCAGTGCACTTCCGTGGTCTAGCGGGGGGCTTATTGAGGGTGGGACCCAGTACTTC
CDR3 protein: CSALPWSSGGLIEGGTQYF

V gene: TRBV2
clone size: -
D gene: -
J gene: TRBJ1-4
CDR3 DNA: TGTGCCAGCAATGGGGGAACGGAAGAAAAACTGTTTTTT
CDR3 protein: CASNGGTEEKLFF

V gene: TRBV3-1
clone size: many
D gene: -
J gene: TRBJ1-6
CDR3 DNA: TGTGCCAGCAGCCAACAATTTTCACCCCTCCACTTT
CDR3 protein: CASSQQFSPLHF

V gene: TRBV29-1
clone size: -
D gene: TRBD1
J gene: TRBJ1-3
CDR3 DNA: TGCAGCGTCGCCGGGACAGCTTTCTCTGGAAACACCATATATTTT
CDR3 protein: CSVAGTAFSGNTIYF

V gene: TRBV12-5
clone size: -
D gene: -
J gene: TRBJ2-1
CDR3 DNA: TGTGCTAGTGGACCTCCCGGGCCCGGCGCTGAGCAGTTCTTC
CDR3 protein: CASGPPGPGAEQFF

V gene: TRBV7-2
clone size: many
D gene: -
J gene: TRBJ2-5
CDR3 DNA: TGTGCCAGCAGCCTTCGGGACTCCGGAGGCTTATATGGGACCCAGTACTTC
CDR3 protein: CASSLRDSGGLYGTQYF

V gene: TRBV5-4
clone size: -
D gene: TRBD1
J gene: TRBJ2-7
CDR3 DNA: TGTGCCAGCAGCTTCGCGAGACAGGGTTACGAGCAGTACTTC
CDR3 protein: CASSFARQGYEQYF

V gene: TRBV15
clone size: many
D gene: -
J gene: TRBJ2-3
CDR3 DNA: TGTGCCACCAGCAGAGGGATAATGCAAGATACGCAGTATTTT
CDR3 protein: CATSRGIMQDTQYF

V gene: TRBV29-1
clone size: -
D gene: TRBD2
J gene: TRBJ2-3
CDR3 DNA: TGCAGCGTCCAAGGACTAGCCAACACAGATACGCGGTATTTT
CDR3 protein: CSVQGLANTDTRYF

V gene: TRBV7-9
clone size: many
D gene: -
J gene: TRBJ1-2
CDR3 DNA: TGTGCCAGCAGCTTGGTGTCCGGCTATGGCTACACCTTC
CDR3 protein: CASSLVSGYGYTF

V gene: TRBV20-1
clone size: -
D gene: TRBD2
J gene: TRBJ2-7
CDR3 DNA: TGCAGTGCTAAAACCTCAAGACTAGCGGGAGGTAGCTCCTACGAGCAGTACTTC
CDR3 protein: CSAKTSRLAGGSSYEQYF

V gene: TRBV7-3
clone size: many
D gene: -
J gene: TRBJ2-3
CDR3 DNA: TGTGCCAGCAGCTTAAGCGGAAGAGTCGATACGCAGTATTTT
CDR3 protein: CASSLSGRVDTQYF

V gene: TRBV6-2/TRBV6-3
clone size: -
D gene: -
J gene: TRBJ2-7
CDR3 DNA: TGTGCCAGCAACCAGCGCAGTATCTCCTACGAGCAGTACTTC
CDR3 protein: CASNQRSISYEQYF